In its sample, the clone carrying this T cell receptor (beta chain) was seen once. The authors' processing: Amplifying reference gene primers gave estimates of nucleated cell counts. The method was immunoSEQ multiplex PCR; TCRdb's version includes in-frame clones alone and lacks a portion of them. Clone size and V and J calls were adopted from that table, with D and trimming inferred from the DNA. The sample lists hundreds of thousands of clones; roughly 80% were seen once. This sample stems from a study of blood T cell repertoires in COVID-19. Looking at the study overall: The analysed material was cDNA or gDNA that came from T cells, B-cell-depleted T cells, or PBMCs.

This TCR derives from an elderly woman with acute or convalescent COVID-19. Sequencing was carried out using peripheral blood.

The CDR3 sequence is CAWSITLSDTEAFF. In nucleotides, the CDR3 is TGTGCCTGGAGTATAACCCTATCGGACACTGAAGCTTTCTTT. This sequence joins TRBV30 and TRBJ1-1, with D unresolved. V dropped 2 bases and J dropped 3 bases, with 13 bases sitting between them. Germline loops: CDR1 GTSNPN, CDR2 SVGIG (reference sequence). The CDR3 has 14 residues.